This T cell receptor (beta chain) was documented in a study of blood T cell repertoires in COVID-19. The wider study: Material from acute and convalescent COVID-19 was sourced from the United States, Italy and Spain. In each case, the material was cDNA or gDNA derived from T cells, B-cell-depleted T cells, or PBMCs.

In the original workflow: Reference gene primers were amplified, and this amplification served to estimate nucleated cell counts. Assay: immunoSEQ multiplex PCR; the TCRdb copy retains only in-frame clones and omits some. V, J and clone size derive from that table, while D and trimming were established from the DNA sequence. The sample lists 120,000 to 150,000 clones, more than 75% occurring once. In germline, CDR1 is SGHAT, CDR2 FQNNGV. This CDR3 spans 15 amino acids. Trimming took 6 bases from V and 6 from J, leaving 18 bases between them. What was sequenced was peripheral blood. This chain uses TRBV11-2 with TRBJ2-1, with D perhaps matching TRBD2 (5 bases). This receptor was obtained from a man in his sixties with active or convalescent COVID-19. CDR3 in DNA: TGTGCCAGCAGTGTCACAGAGGGAGCTTTCAATGAGCAGTTCTTC. Translated, it gives CASSVTEGAFNEQFF.